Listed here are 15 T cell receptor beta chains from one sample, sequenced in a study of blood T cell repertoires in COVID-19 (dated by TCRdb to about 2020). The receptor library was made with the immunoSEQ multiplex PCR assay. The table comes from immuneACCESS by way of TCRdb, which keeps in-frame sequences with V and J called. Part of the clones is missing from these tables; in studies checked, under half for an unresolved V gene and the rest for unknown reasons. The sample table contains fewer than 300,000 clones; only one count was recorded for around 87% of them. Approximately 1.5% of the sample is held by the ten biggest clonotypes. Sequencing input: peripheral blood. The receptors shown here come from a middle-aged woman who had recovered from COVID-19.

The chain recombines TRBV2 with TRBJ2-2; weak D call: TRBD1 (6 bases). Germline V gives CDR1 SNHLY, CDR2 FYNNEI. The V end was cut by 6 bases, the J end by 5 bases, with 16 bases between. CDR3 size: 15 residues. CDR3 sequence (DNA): TGTGCCAGCAGACCGGGCAGGGGATATACCGGGGAGCTGTTTTTT. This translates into CASRPGRGYTGELFF.

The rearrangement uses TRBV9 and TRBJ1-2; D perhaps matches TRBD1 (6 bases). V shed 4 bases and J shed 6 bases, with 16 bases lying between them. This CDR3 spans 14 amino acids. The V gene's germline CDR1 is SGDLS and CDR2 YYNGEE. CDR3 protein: CASSPLTDRNGYTF. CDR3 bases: TGTGCCAGCAGCCCACTGACAGACAGGAATGGCTACACCTTC.

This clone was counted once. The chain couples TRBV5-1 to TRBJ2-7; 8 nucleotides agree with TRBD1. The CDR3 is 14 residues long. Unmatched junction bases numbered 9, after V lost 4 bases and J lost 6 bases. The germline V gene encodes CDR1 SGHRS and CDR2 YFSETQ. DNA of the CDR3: TGCGCCAGCAGCACAGGGGACAGGCCGGGCGAGCAGTACTTC. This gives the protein CASSTGDRPGEQYF.

The CDR3 region has the DNA TGCGCCAGCAGCTCTACCTCGACTAGGAGAACCTACAATGAGCAGTTCTTC. This encodes CASSSTSTRRTYNEQFF. The chain couples TRBV5-1 to TRBJ2-1, with D tentatively TRBD2 (6 bases). With 3 bases removed from V and 2 bases from J, the gap between germline ends came to 18 bases. The CDR3 runs 17 residues. Germline loops: CDR1 SGHRS, CDR2 YFSETQ.

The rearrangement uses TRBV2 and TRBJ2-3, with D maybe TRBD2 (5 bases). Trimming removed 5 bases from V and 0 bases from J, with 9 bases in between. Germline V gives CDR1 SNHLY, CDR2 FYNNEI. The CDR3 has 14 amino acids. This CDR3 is CASSLLGSTDTQYF. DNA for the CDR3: TGTGCCAGCAGTTTACTAGGTAGCACAGATACGCAGTATTTT.

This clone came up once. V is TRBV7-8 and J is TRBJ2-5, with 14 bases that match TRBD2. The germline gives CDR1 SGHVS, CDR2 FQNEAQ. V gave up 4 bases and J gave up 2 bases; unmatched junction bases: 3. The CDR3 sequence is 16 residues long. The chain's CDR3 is CASSSWTSGGQETQYF. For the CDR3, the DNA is TGTGCCAGCAGCTCCTGGACTAGCGGGGGGCAAGAGACCCAGTACTTC.

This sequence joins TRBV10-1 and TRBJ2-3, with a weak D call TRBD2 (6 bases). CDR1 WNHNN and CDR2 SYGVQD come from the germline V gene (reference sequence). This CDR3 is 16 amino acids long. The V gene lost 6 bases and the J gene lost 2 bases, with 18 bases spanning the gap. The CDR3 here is CASSRWGSGYTDTQYF. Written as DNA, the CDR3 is TGCGCCAGCAGCCGATGGGGTAGCGGCTACACAGATACGCAGTATTTT.

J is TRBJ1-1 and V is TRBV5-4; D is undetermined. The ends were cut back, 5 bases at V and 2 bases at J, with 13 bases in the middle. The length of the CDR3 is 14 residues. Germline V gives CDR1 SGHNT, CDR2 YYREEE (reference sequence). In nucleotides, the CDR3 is TGTGCCAGCAGTCTGAGGCCCATTAACACTGAAGCTTTCTTT. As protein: CASSLRPINTEAFF.

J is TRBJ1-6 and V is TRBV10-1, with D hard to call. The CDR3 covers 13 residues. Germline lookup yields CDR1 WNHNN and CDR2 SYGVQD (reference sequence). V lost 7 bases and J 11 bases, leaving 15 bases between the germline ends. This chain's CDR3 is CASILRYPTPLHF. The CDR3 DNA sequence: TGCGCCAGCATTCTGAGATACCCGACACCCCTCCACTTT.

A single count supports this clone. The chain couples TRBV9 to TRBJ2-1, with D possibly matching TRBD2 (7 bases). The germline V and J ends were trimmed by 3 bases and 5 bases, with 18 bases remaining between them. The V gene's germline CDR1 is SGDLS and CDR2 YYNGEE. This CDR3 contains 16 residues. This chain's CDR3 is CASSGGSGGDDNEQFF. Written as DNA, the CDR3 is TGTGCCAGCAGCGGCGGTTCGGGGGGCGACGACAATGAGCAGTTCTTC.

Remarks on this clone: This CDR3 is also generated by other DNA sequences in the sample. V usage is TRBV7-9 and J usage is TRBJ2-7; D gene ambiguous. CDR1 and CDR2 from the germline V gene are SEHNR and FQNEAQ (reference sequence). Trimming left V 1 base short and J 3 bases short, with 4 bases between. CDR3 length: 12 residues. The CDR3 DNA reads TGTGCCAGCAGCTTAGTCAGCTACGAGCAGTACTTC. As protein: CASSLVSYEQYF.

The chain's CDR3 is CASSEYRGTGELFF. As DNA, the CDR3 is TGCGCCAGCAGCGAATACAGGGGCACCGGGGAGCTGTTTTTT. This chain connects TRBV5-1 to TRBJ2-2, with 7 bases lining up with TRBD1. Germline trimming cut 4 bases from V and 4 bases from J; bases unmatched to any gene: 4. The CDR3 loop spans 14 amino acids. Germline V lookup: CDR1 SGHRS, CDR2 YFSETQ. The full variable domain, completed using reference TRBV5-1 and TRBJ2-2, is KAGVTQTPRYLIKTRGQQVTLSCSPISGHRSVSWYQQTPGQGLQFLFEYFSETQRNKGNFPGRFSGRQFSNSRSEMNVSTLELGDSALYLCASSEYRGTGELFFGEGSRLTVL.

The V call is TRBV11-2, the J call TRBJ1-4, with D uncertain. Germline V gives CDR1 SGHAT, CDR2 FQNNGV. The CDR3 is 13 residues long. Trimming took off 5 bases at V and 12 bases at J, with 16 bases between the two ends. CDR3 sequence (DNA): TGTGCCAGCAGCCAACCCGGACGGACTCAACTGTTTTTT. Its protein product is CASSQPGRTQLFF.

CDR3 nucleotides: TGCGCCAGCAGCTCGGGGACCGGAGCGGGAGATACGCAGTATTTT. It codes for CASSSGTGAGDTQYF. V gene TRBV5-1 combines with J gene TRBJ2-3; D might be TRBD2 (6 bases). The V gene's germline CDR1 is SGHRS and CDR2 YFSETQ. CDR3 size: 15 residues. Trimming cost V 3 bases and J 5 bases, with 16 bases left between them. The full variable domain, in which reference TRBV5-1 and TRBJ2-3 provide the parts outside the CDR3, is KAGVTQTPRYLIKTRGQQVTLSCSPISGHRSVSWYQQTPGQGLQFLFEYFSETQRNKGNFPGRFSGRQFSNSRSEMNVSTLELGDSALYLCASSSGTGAGDTQYFGPGTRLTVL.

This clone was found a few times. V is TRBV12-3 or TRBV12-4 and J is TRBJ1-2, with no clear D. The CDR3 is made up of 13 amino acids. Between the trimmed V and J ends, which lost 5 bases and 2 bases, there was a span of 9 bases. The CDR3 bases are TGTGCCAGCAGTCCGTCAGGAAACTATGGCTACACCTTC. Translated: CASSPSGNYGYTF.